This paragraph covers one T cell receptor beta chain sequence. The data were obtained in a study of T cell responses to AZD1222 COVID-19 vaccine. Generated by immunoSEQ multiplex PCR, the TCRdb table keeps only in-frame clones and is missing some. The sample contains over 150,000 clones, roughly 90% of which appear only once. This CDR3 contains 17 residues. With 1 base removed from V and 2 bases from J, the gap between germline ends came to 17 bases. Germline V gives CDR1 MNHEY, CDR2 SMNVEV (reference sequence). Source: peripheral blood, taken 28 days after the second AZD1222 dose. The genes are TRBV27 and TRBJ1-2; the D is unclear. This clonotype originated in an adult who received the AZD1222 COVID-19 vaccine. CDR3 sequence: CASSLFSTPTENYGYTF. The CDR3 coding sequence is TGTGCCAGCAGTTTATTCTCCACGCCGACGGAGAACTATGGCTACACCTTC.